The subject of this entry is one T cell receptor beta chain. CDR1 and CDR2 from the germline V gene are SGDLS and YYNGEE. With 5 bases removed from V and 13 bases from J, the gap between germline ends came to 13 bases. CDR3 length: 12 residues. Original handling: Estimation of nucleated cell counts was performed using reference gene primer amplification. Only in-frame clones appear in the TCRdb table, and some are missing; sequencing was by immunoSEQ multiplex PCR. That table furnishes V, J and clone size, whereas the DNA furnished D and trimming. The profile shows 150,000 to 200,000 clones, around three quarters of them singletons. These data are taken from a study of blood T cell repertoires in COVID-19. Overall study context: Sites in the United States, Italy and Spain provided acute and convalescent COVID-19 samples.

The sample consisted of peripheral blood. The TCR sequence derives from a man aged 55 to 69 with active or convalescent COVID-19. The chain carries TRBV9 and TRBJ1-6; TRBD1 might be the D (6 bases). In DNA form, the CDR3 reads TGTGCCAGCAGGGACAGCCAGGGGCCCCTCCACTTT. Translating gives CASRDSQGPLHF. The entire variable domain, with the rest obtained from reference TRBV9 and TRBJ1-6, is as follows: DSGVTQTPKHLITATGQRVTLRCSPRSGDLSVYWYQQSLDQGLQFLIQYYNGEERAKGNILERFSAQQFPDLHSELNLSSLELGDSALYFCASRDSQGPLHFGNGTRLTVT.